This T cell receptor (beta chain) was identified in a study of shared clonotypes between healthy human individuals (dated by TCRdb to the early 2020s). General notes on the study: The cohort included a few men and a couple of women between 18 and 49 years of age. For each donor, CD4 naive and CD4 memory were each given three plates, CD8 naive was given two plates, and CD8 memory was given one plate. Each donor's leukapheresis produced roughly between about 0.9 and 9.5 billion PBMCs. Libraries were prepared and TCR repertoires were sequenced by different laboratories using diverse techniques, in order to increase sequencing depth and limit assay-specific biases. To estimate repertoire size and how much clonotypes are shared between individuals, the study performed deep sequencing of blood TCR repertoires from a handful of healthy adults.

What the research found in general, with its limitations: Rarefaction of sorted-subset datasets indicated incomplete sequencing despite the large sequencing depth. Sampling was restricted to blood, and TCR repertoires in tissues likely differ from the TCR repertoires found in blood. Based on pairwise subsampling, the degree of clonotype sharing among donors was expected to be affected by sequencing depth. Estimated clonotype richness was generally larger for naive than for memory subsets. The small number of donors limited the genetic and exposure-history diversity represented. Higher generation probabilities were observed for clonotypes shared by all four sorted-subset donors than for non-shared clonotypes. When a handful of donors were compared, the shared fraction of clonotypes was 5% to 6.5% for naive CD4, 3.5% to 4% for naive CD8, 2% to 2.5% for memory CD4, and approximately 0.4% for memory CD8.

This clone was counted once. Its recognized antigen is unknown. No base-level quality is on record; no much larger clone is a single base apart. Using the deep immunoSEQ assay, multiplex PCR amplified TCR CDR3 regions from genomic DNA. For each cell subset, the extracted genomic DNA was distributed evenly across all wells of several immunoSEQ 96-well plates, and each plate served as one replicate. For sorted subsets, about 200 ng genomic DNA, equal to about 30,000 T cell genomes, was loaded into each replicate PCR. The purified libraries were quantified using a Qubit 3.0 fluorometer, sized with a Bioanalyzer 2100, and then quantified again using the KAPA Library Quantification kit. Each immunoSEQ 96-well plate was sequenced on its own single-read 150-cycle Illumina NextSeq 550 flow cell. In the authors' own workflow: The immunoSEQ output contained only junctional sequences without quality scores, so filtering could not match that applied to full-length reads. Sequences were annotated with PyIR, a Python wrapper for IgBLAST v1.9, and V/J genes and CDR3 were assigned using IMGT germline references. Reads were filtered out if the reads had weak V/J assignments (E-value above 1e-6), no CDR3, stop codons, out-of-frame junctions, or ambiguous translated residues. V3J clonotypes were defined by identical inferred V gene, J gene, and CDR3 amino acid sequence. The percentage overlap between two repertoires was calculated by dividing the number of shared unique clonotypes by the size of the smaller repertoire. Three approaches were used to assess repertoire richness: RTK rarefaction, the Chao1 estimator, and Recon v2.1 estimates of unobserved clonotypes. Generation probabilities were computed with OLGA for all TCRbeta clonotypes obtained by the gDNA method from a handful of donors. This immuneACCESS table, as held by TCRdb, lists in-frame sequences with V and J called but not all clones. Of the missing ones, under half trace to an unresolved V gene in checked studies; the others have no known cause. The D gene and trimming were derived from the DNA, and the V and J assignments and clone size from that table. Within this sample are about 1.5 million clones, with approximately 98% of them counted one time only. The ten largest make up 0.45% of the sample.

The donors were healthy, HIV-negative adults with no recently reported acute infections or vaccinations. Every donor was a Caucasian adult residing in Nashville, Tennessee, USA. CD4+ T cells were enriched by magnetic negative selection, after which naive cells were positively selected on CD45RA and the negative fraction was taken as the memory subset. After blood collection by leukapheresis, PBMCs were isolated using Ficoll-Histopaque density gradient centrifugation and then cryopreserved in the vapor phase of liquid nitrogen. Analytical flow cytometry was used to check the purity and quantity of each magnetically sorted T cell population. Each sorted fraction had its genomic DNA isolated and then quantified by UV absorbance on a Nanodrop 2000c. Sequences were obtained from naive CD4+ T cells sorted from blood. Sample cell subset or site, as interpreted from the label and publication: CD45RA+ positively selected. The clonotype was recovered from a man younger than 40 in good health.

The CDR3 sequence is CASSPAQGGAGKNIQYF. The nucleotides are TGTGCCAGCTCACCAGCCCAAGGGGGAGCGGGCAAAAACATTCAGTACTTC. This sequence uses TRBV18 and TRBJ2-4; the D element might be TRBD1 or TRBD2, as each aligns at 6 bases. From the cysteine through the phenylalanine, the CDR3 covers 17 amino acids. The sequence is cut down to CDR3 DNA, 51 bases in frame from base 1. CDR1 and CDR2 are read off the germline V gene as KGHSH and LQKENI. V and J lose 2 bases and 3 bases, and a span of 17 bases separates them. Extended through the reference TRBV18 and TRBJ2-4 proteins, this CDR3 yields the full variable domain: NAGVMQNPRHLVRRRGQEARLRCSPMKGHSHVYWYRQLPEEGLKFMVYLQKENIIDESGMPKERFSAEFPKEGPSILRIQQVVRGDSAAYFCASSPAQGGAGKNIQYFGAGTRLSVL.